The next 9 T cell receptor beta chains were all read from a single sample in a study of cytomegalovirus exposure and HLA in healthy donors. PCR was performed using 60 Vbeta and 13 Jbeta primers. Only in-frame clones appear in the TCRdb table, and some are missing; sequencing was by immunoSEQ multiplex PCR. This table has nearly 300,000 clones, 86% appearing once. Sequencing used PBMCs. These receptors came from a man aged 35 to 55 in good health and CMV-seropositive.

The rearrangement joins TRBV2 to TRBJ2-3, with 8 bases identical to TRBD1. This CDR3 is 15 amino acids long. After removal of 7 bases from V and 4 bases from J, the junction contained 10 bases not matched to a gene. The germline V gene encodes CDR1 SNHLY and CDR2 FYNNEI. In DNA form, the CDR3 reads TGTGCCAGCACCGACAGGGGAAGGTTAGCAGATACGCAGTATTTT. Translation: CASTDRGRLADTQYF.

The chain has TRBV4-1 and TRBJ2-7; 7 bases match TRBD1. V shed 3 bases and J 2 bases; nucleotides not matched to a gene: 4. The CDR3 contains 14 residues. CDR1 and CDR2 (germline): MGHRA, YSYEKL. CDR3 residues: CASSHPGQTYEQYF. In DNA, the CDR3 is TGCGCCAGCAGCCACCCGGGACAGACCTACGAGCAGTACTTC.

The chain couples TRBV15 to TRBJ2-4; D perhaps matches TRBD1 (6 bases). The V end lost 5 bases, the J end lost 0 bases, and 14 bases lay between the germline ends. CDR3 length: 16 residues. Per germline, CDR1 LNHNV and CDR2 YYDKDF (reference sequence). CDR3 loop: CATSQIQGVAKNIQYF. DNA of the CDR3: TGTGCCACCAGCCAAATACAGGGTGTAGCCAAAAACATTCAGTACTTC.

This rearrangement joins TRBV4-2 to TRBJ2-7; 7 bases line up with TRBD2. CDR1 LGHNA and CDR2 YNFKEQ come from the germline V gene. V shed 0 bases, J shed 0 bases, and the junction held 5 bases outside the gene matches. This CDR3 has 16 residues. DNA of the CDR3: TGTGCCAGCAGCCAAGAAGAGGGAGGGGCCTCCTACGAGCAGTACTTC. Its protein is CASSQEEGGASYEQYF.

The J gene is TRBJ1-4, the V gene TRBV27; TRBD1 is a possible D gene (5 bases). Germline assignment: CDR1 MNHEY and CDR2 SMNVEV (reference sequence). The V end was cut by 5 bases, the J end by 6 bases, with 16 bases between. The CDR3 runs 15 residues. CDR3 DNA sequence: TGTGCCAGCAGTGGATTAAGACAGCCCGATGAAAAACTGTTTTTT. Translating gives CASSGLRQPDEKLFF.

This clone was found a few times. The J gene is TRBJ1-5, the V gene TRBV10-2; TRBD1 agrees at 8 bases. This CDR3 comprises 13 residues. V shed 5 bases, J shed 7 bases, and the junction held 4 bases outside the gene matches. Germline V gene lookup returns CDR1 WSHSY and CDR2 SAAADI. DNA for the CDR3: TGCGCCAGCAGTCCGGGACAGGCCCAGCCCCAGCATTTT. Amino acid sequence: CASSPGQAQPQHF.

V and J are TRBV5-5 and TRBJ1-3; D not certain. Germline V lookup: CDR1 SGHKS, CDR2 YYEKEE (reference sequence). The CDR3 is 16 residues long. V dropped 0 bases and J dropped 1 base, with 11 bases sitting between them. This CDR3 is CASSLGPPTSGNTIYF. CDR3 sequence (DNA): TGTGCCAGCAGCTTGGGTCCTCCGACATCTGGAAACACCATATATTTT.

This clone was seen more than once but under ten times. The same CDR3 is also encoded by other DNA sequences in this sample. This chain connects TRBV18 to TRBJ1-4, with D possibly TRBD1 on 6 matching bases. Germline CDR1 KGHSH, CDR2 LQKENI. The CDR3 contains 14 residues. V lost 3 bases and J 5 bases, leaving 10 bases between the germline ends. Here the CDR3 reads CASSPGQGNEKLFF. The DNA for the CDR3 is TGTGCCAGCTCACCGGGACAAGGGAATGAAAAACTGTTTTTT.

The V and J genes are TRBV25-1 and TRBJ2-5; D not certain. Deletions cut 6 bases from V and 4 bases from J, with 9 bases between. The V gene's germline CDR1 is MGHDK and CDR2 SYGVNS. The CDR3 runs 12 residues. DNA for the CDR3: TGTGCCAGCAGCAGACGAGGAGAGACCCAGTACTTC. Its protein product is CASSRRGETQYF.